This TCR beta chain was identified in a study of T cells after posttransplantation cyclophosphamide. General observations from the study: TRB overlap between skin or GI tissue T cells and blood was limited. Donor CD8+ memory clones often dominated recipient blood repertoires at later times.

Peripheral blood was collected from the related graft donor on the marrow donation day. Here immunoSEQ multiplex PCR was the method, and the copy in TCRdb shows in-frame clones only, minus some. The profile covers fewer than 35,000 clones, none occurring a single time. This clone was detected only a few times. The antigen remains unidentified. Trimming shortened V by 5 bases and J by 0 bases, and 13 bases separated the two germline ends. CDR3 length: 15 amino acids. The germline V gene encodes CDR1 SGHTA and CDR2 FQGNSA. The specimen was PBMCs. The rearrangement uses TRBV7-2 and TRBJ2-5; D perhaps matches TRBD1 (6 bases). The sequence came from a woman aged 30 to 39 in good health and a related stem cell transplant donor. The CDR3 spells CASSQMDSHQETQYF. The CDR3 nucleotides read TGTGCCAGCAGCCAGATGGACAGTCACCAAGAGACCCAGTACTTC.